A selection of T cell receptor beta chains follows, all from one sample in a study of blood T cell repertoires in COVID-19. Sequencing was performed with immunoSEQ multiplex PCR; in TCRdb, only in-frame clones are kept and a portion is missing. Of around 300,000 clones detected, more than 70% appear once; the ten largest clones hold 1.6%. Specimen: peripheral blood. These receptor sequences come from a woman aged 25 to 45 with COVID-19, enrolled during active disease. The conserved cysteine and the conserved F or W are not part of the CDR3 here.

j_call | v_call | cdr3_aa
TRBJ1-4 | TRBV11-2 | ASSLGSGLQTNEKLF
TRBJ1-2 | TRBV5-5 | ASSWRGNYGYT
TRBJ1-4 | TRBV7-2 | ASSFQQGLGEKLF
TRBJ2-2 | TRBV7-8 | ASSLAWGSGDTGELF
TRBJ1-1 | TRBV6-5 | ASSPLRGSTEAF
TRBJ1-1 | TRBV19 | ASSYPPTGNTEAF
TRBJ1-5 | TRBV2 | ASSRTGYSNQSQH
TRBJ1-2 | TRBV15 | ATSRARQSAYGYT
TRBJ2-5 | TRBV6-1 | ASSETGPRGRPQY
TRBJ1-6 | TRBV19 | ASSRDIFSPLH
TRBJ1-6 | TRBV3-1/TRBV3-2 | ASSQQKGGPSPLH
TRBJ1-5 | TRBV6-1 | ASSEEVGGHQPQH
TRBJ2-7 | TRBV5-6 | ASSLGVGAHEQY
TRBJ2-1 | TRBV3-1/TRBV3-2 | ASSQEWGGAQF
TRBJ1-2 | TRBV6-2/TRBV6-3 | ASSYSAGYT
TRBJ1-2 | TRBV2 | ASRGQGLYGYT
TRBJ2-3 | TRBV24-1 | ATSDLKRATQY
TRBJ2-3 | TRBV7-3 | ASSPTGNTDTQY
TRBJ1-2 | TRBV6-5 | ASRSDRIYGYT
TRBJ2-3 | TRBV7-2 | ASSPLGLAGGGLY
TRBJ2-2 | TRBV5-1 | ASRYGTGGFGELF
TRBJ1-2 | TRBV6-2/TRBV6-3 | ASSYRQGSGGYT
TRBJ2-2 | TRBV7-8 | ASSRAGGLALGGELF
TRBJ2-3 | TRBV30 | AWSFFGGNTQY
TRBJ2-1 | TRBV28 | ASSPLGVWNEQF
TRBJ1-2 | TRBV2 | ASSDRGASGYT
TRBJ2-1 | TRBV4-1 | ASSPGLAGANEQF
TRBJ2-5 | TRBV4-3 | ASSQLGQGPETQY
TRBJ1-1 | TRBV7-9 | ASSYAVLGEAF